The sample holds a few counts of the clone carrying this T cell receptor (beta chain). Its target is not known. cDNA synthesis used the whole RNA isolate, giving expressed TCRB sequences. Measured with immunoSEQ multiplex PCR; TCRdb has only the in-frame clones, and not every one. The sample has hundreds of thousands of clones, over 25% seen once. The data were taken from a study of beta chain features in type 1 diabetes. Study observations and caveats: The VDJ junctions of type 1 diabetes patients carried fewer insertions and more deletions. TCRB CDR3s from Type 1 diabetes patients were moderately but significantly shorter in all four CD4+ subsets.

The sequenced material came from naive CD4+ T cells from blood. This clonotype originated in a man aged 18 to 29 in good health.

The CDR3 nucleotides read TGCGCCAGCAGCCAAGAATCATCCAGTAGCTCCTACGAGCAGTACTTC. Amino acids: CASSQESSSSSYEQYF. This rearrangement joins TRBV4-1 to TRBJ2-7; D not certain. Germline-derived CDR1 and CDR2 are MGHRA and YSYEKL. Trimming removed 0 bases from V and 0 bases from J, with 12 bases in between. The CDR3 totals 16 residues.